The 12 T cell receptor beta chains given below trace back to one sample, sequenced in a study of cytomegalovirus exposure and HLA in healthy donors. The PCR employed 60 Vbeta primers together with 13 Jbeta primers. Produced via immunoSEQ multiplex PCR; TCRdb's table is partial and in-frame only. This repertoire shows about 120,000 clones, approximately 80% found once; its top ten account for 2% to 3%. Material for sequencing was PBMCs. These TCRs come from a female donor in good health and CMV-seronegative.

The CDR3 here is CASSPGDSYYEQYF. The DNA for the CDR3 is TGTGCCAGCTCACCGGGGGACAGCTACTACGAGCAGTACTTC. The genes are TRBV18 and TRBJ2-7; 7 nucleotides align to TRBD1. V shed 3 bases, J shed 3 bases, and the junction held 5 bases outside the gene matches. The CDR3 totals 14 residues. From germline, CDR1 is KGHSH and CDR2 LQKENI.

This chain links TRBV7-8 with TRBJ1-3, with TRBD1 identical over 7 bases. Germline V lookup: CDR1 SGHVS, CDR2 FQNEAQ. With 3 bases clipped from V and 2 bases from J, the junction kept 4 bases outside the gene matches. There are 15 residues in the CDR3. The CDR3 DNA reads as TGTGCCAGCAGCTTTACGACAGGGCCTGGAAACACCATATATTTT. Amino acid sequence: CASSFTTGPGNTIYF.

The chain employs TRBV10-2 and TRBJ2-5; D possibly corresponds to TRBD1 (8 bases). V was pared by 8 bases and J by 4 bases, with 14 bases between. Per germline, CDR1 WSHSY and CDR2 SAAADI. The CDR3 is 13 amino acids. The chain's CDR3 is CASHHRGGETQYF. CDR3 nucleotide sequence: TGCGCCAGCCACCACAGGGGGGGAGAGACCCAGTACTTC.

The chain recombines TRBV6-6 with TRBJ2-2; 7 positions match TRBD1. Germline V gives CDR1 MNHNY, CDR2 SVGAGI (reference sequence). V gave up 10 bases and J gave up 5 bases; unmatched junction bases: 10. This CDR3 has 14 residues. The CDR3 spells CAIGQVVKTGELFF. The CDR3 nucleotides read TGTGCCATCGGACAGGTAGTGAAAACCGGGGAGCTGTTTTTT.

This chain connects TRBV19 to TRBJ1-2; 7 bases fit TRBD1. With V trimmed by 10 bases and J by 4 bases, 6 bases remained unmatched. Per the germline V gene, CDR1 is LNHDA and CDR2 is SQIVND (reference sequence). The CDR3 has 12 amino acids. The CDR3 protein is CATRDSLYGYTF. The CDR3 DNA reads TGTGCCACCAGGGACAGTCTCTATGGCTACACCTTC.

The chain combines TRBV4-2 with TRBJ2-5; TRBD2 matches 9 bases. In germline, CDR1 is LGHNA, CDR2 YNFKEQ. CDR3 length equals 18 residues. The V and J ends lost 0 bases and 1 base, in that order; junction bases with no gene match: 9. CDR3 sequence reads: CASSQDLGSGGPQETQYF. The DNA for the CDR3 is TGTGCCAGCAGCCAAGATTTGGGTAGCGGGGGACCCCAAGAGACCCAGTACTTC.

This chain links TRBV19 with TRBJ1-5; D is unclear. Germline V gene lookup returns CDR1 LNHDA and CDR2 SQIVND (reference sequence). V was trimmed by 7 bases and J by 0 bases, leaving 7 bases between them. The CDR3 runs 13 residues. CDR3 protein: CASTGSSNQPQHF. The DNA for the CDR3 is TGTGCCAGTACTGGCAGTAGCAATCAGCCCCAGCATTTT.

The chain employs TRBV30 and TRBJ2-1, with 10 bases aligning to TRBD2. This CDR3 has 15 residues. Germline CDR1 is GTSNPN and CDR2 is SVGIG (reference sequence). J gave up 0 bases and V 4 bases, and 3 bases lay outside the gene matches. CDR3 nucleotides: TGTGCCTGGACTAGCGGGGGTTTCTCCTACAATGAGCAGTTCTTC. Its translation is CAWTSGGFSYNEQFF.

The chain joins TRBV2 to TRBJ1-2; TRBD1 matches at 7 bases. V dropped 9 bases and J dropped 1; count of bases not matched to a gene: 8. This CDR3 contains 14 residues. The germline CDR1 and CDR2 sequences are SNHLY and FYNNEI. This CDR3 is CASTRGRGNYGYTF. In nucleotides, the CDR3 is TGTGCCAGTACAAGGGGGCGCGGTAACTATGGCTACACCTTC. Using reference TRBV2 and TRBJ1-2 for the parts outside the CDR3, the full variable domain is EPEVTQTPSHQVTQMGQEVILRCVPISNHLYFYWYRQILGQKVEFLVSFYNNEISEKSEIFDDQFSVERPDGSNFTLKIRSTKLEDSAMYFCASTRGRGNYGYTFGSGTRLTVV.

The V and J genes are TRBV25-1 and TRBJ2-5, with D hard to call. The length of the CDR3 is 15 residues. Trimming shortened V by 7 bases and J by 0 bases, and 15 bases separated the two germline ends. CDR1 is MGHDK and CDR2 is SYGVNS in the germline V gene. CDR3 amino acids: CASTPKSWYQETQYF. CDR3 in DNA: TGTGCCAGCACCCCTAAGTCGTGGTACCAAGAGACCCAGTACTTC.

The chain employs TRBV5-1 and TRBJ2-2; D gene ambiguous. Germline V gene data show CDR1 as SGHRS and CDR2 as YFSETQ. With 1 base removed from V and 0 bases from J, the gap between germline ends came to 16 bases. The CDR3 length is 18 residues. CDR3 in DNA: TGCGCCAGCAGCTTGCGGTCCGGAGATTACGCGAACACCGGGGAGCTGTTTTTT. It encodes CASSLRSGDYANTGELFF.

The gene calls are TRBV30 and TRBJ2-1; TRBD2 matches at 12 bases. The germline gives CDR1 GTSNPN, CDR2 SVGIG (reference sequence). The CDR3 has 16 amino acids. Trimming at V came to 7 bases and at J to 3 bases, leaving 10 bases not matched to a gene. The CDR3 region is CASPLAGGLGYNEQFF. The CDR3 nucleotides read TGTGCCTCCCCCCTAGCGGGGGGGTTAGGCTACAATGAGCAGTTCTTC.